This T cell receptor (beta chain) was profiled in a study of T-cell memory formation after mild COVID-19. Study in general: TCR clusters were mostly confined to one donor each.

As for this clonotype: The antigen is undetermined.

TCR alpha and TCR beta cDNA libraries carrying sample barcodes and UMIs were produced by 5'RACE using constant-segment primers. TCRdb reprocessed the 5' RACE reads via MiXCR and lists one record per CDR3 protein. The sample consists of about 390,000 distinct CDR3 sequences, about 16% of them appearing once. Whole-study results and caveats: Among clones contracting day 15 to 85, CD4/CD8 was balanced, whereas later expanders leaned CD4+.

The trim removed 6 bases at V and 0 bases at J, leaving 3 bases unmatched. This CDR3 contains 15 residues. Germline CDR1 is MNHEY and CDR2 is SVGEGT. The chain employs TRBV6-2 or TRBV6-3 and TRBJ2-1, with 9 nucleotides matching TRBD2. The receptor comes from a man aged 18 to 35 who had mild COVID-19 (a few samples of this study predate the infection). Cell type and time point are not known. The sample consisted of PBMCs or a T cell subset sorted from them (not recorded which). The CDR3 DNA follows: TGTGCCAGCAGGAGCGGGGGGAGCTCCTACAATGAGCAGTTCTTC. It yields the protein CASRSGGSSYNEQFF.